Sequencing of this T cell receptor (beta chain) was carried out in a study of blood T cell repertoires in COVID-19. Study background: There were acute and convalescent COVID-19 samples, and they came from the United States, Italy and Spain. T cells, B-cell-depleted T cells, or PBMCs supplied cDNA or gDNA.

The assay was immunoSEQ multiplex PCR, and TCRdb's table has in-frame clones only and misses some. The repertoire holds about 87,000 clones, with approximately 85% as singletons. Seattle researchers signed up patients amid active infection and tracked them longitudinally. Sequenced sample: peripheral blood. The origin of this receptor is an elderly woman with COVID-19, enrolled during active disease.

DNA for the CDR3: TGTGCCAGCGGCGCTAGCGGGGAACCCTACAATGAGCAGTTCTTC. Translating gives CASGASGEPYNEQFF. This chain connects TRBV5-4 to TRBJ2-1; TRBD2 matches 9 bases. This CDR3 contains 15 residues. Germline CDR1 reads SGHNT; CDR2 reads YYREEE (reference sequence). J gave up 2 bases and V 7 bases, and 7 bases lay outside the gene matches.